The rows below give T cell receptor beta chains drawn from one sample of a study of kidney transplant recipient with SARS-CoV-2 infection. TCRdb reprocessed the reads with MiXCR, giving one entry per CDR3 protein. The sample holds approximately 240,000 distinct CDR3 sequences, around 30% seen once. The sample was a blood sample, taken at baseline and on day 111 from a kidney transplant recipient. These receptor sequences come from a male patient aged 25 to 39 who had COVID-19 and was a kidney transplant recipient. Some of the T cells might come from the graft donor. Each CDR3 is given with its conserved first and last residue. Fields, in order: D gene, clone size, J gene, V gene, CDR3 length, CDR3 DNA, CDR3 protein. The D gene is left open where the match is weak. Size is omitted from some rows. Given values are once, few, many or a class for expanded clones.

d_gene: .; abundance: many; j_gene: TRBJ1-2; v_gene: TRBV5-6; len: 14; CDR3nt: TGTGCCAGCAGCTTGGGTGCCAGGCCAGTTGGTGCCACCTTC; CDR3aa: CASSLGARPVGATF
d_gene: .; abundance: many; j_gene: TRBJ2-5; v_gene: TRBV19; len: 13; CDR3nt: TGTGCCAGTAGTATAATTGGGAGGGAGACCCAGTACTTC; CDR3aa: CASSIIGRETQYF
d_gene: .; abundance: many; j_gene: TRBJ2-7; v_gene: TRBV28; len: 16; CDR3nt: TGTGCCGTAGAGGGGGGGGACTTGAAGTTCTCCTACGAGCAGTACTTC; CDR3aa: CAVEGGDLKFSYEQYF
d_gene: .; abundance: few; j_gene: TRBJ1-1; v_gene: TRBV2; len: 15; CDR3nt: TGTGCCAGCAGCGAACCGGGGGGGCGGAACACTGAAGCTTTCTTT; CDR3aa: CASSEPGGRNTEAFF
d_gene: .; abundance: .; j_gene: TRBJ2-6; v_gene: TRBV4-3; len: 17; CDR3nt: TGCGCCAGCAGCCAAGAGACTTCCAGCTCTGGGGCCAGCGTCCTGACTTTC; CDR3aa: CASSQETSSSGASVLTF
d_gene: .; abundance: many; j_gene: TRBJ1-5; v_gene: TRBV27; len: 16; CDR3nt: TGTGCCAGCAGACCCGAGGGACAATTTAGCAATCAGCCCCAGCATTTT; CDR3aa: CASRPEGQFSNQPQHF
d_gene: .; abundance: many; j_gene: TRBJ1-3; v_gene: TRBV28; len: 14; CDR3nt: TGTGCCAGCAGTTTCATCAGGGGTGGAAACACCATATATTTT; CDR3aa: CASSFIRGGNTIYF
d_gene: .; abundance: many; j_gene: TRBJ1-1; v_gene: TRBV7-9; len: 15; CDR3nt: TGTGCCAGCAGCTTAATCCCCAGGGAGGGCACTGAAGCTTTCTTT; CDR3aa: CASSLIPREGTEAFF
d_gene: .; abundance: many; j_gene: TRBJ1-3; v_gene: TRBV2; len: 13; CDR3nt: TGTGCCAGCAGTGGATGGGGTGGAAACACCATATATTTT; CDR3aa: CASSGWGGNTIYF
d_gene: .; abundance: few; j_gene: TRBJ2-1; v_gene: TRBV6-5; len: 11; CDR3nt: TGTGCCAGCAGTGTCAGCAATGAGCAGTTCTTC; CDR3aa: CASSVSNEQFF
d_gene: .; abundance: many; j_gene: TRBJ1-2; v_gene: TRBV7-1; len: 17; CDR3nt: TGTGCCAGCAGCTCTGGGAATCACGAGGGAAAGACCTATGGCTACACCTTC; CDR3aa: CASSSGNHEGKTYGYTF
d_gene: .; abundance: .; j_gene: TRBJ2-7; v_gene: TRBV7-2; len: 13; CDR3nt: TGTGCCAGCAGCTTAAGGGCCCCTTACGAGCAGTACTTC; CDR3aa: CASSLRAPYEQYF
d_gene: .; abundance: many; j_gene: TRBJ1-2; v_gene: TRBV11-2; len: 17; CDR3nt: TGTGCCAGCAGCGACGCTCCAACAAGCAGAAAGACCTATGGCTACACCTTC; CDR3aa: CASSDAPTSRKTYGYTF
d_gene: .; abundance: few; j_gene: TRBJ1-2; v_gene: TRBV11-3; len: 17; CDR3nt: TGTGCCAGCAGCAGAAATCTCGATCTCGGAAAGACCTATGGCTACACCTTC; CDR3aa: CASSRNLDLGKTYGYTF
d_gene: .; abundance: many; j_gene: TRBJ2-7; v_gene: TRBV7-9; len: 14; CDR3nt: TGTGCCAGCAGCCCAATAGAGAGGGCTTACGAGCAGTACTTC; CDR3aa: CASSPIERAYEQYF
d_gene: TRBD1; abundance: many; j_gene: TRBJ1-4; v_gene: TRBV6-2/TRBV6-3; len: 15; CDR3nt: TGTGCCAGCAGTCTCCTGGACAGGGCGAAAGAAAAACTGTTTTTT; CDR3aa: CASSLLDRAKEKLFF
d_gene: .; abundance: few; j_gene: TRBJ1-2; v_gene: TRBV5-8; len: 16; CDR3nt: TGTGCCAGCGCTCGGGTTCATCCACGAAAGACCTATGGCTACACCTTC; CDR3aa: CASARVHPRKTYGYTF
d_gene: .; abundance: many; j_gene: TRBJ2-3; v_gene: TRBV7-6; len: 15; CDR3nt: TGTGCCAGCAGCTCCCGGGTGGAGCGCACAGATACGCAGTATTTT; CDR3aa: CASSSRVERTDTQYF
d_gene: TRBD1; abundance: many; j_gene: TRBJ2-2; v_gene: TRBV7-9; len: 17; CDR3nt: TGTGCCAGCAGCGTAGACAGGGGACCTGCGAACACCGGGGAGCTGTTTTTT; CDR3aa: CASSVDRGPANTGELFF
d_gene: .; abundance: many; j_gene: TRBJ1-2; v_gene: TRBV5-5; len: 16; CDR3nt: TGTGCCAGCAGTGATACTGTCTCGCGAAAGACCTATGGCTACACCTTC; CDR3aa: CASSDTVSRKTYGYTF
d_gene: .; abundance: many; j_gene: TRBJ2-2; v_gene: TRBV3-1; len: 18; CDR3nt: TGTGCCAGCAGCGGCGTTAATCCCATTTCAGGCTTGACCGGGGAGCTGTTTTTT; CDR3aa: CASSGVNPISGLTGELFF
d_gene: .; abundance: many; j_gene: TRBJ1-2; v_gene: TRBV16; len: 17; CDR3nt: TGTGCCAGCAGCGAAGGTACGGTCGTTAGAAAGACCTATGGCTACACCTTC; CDR3aa: CASSEGTVVRKTYGYTF
d_gene: .; abundance: many; j_gene: TRBJ1-2; v_gene: TRBV7-9; len: 17; CDR3nt: TGTGCCAGCAGCTACCTCGGATACCATGGAAAGACCTATGGCTACACCTTC; CDR3aa: CASSYLGYHGKTYGYTF
d_gene: .; abundance: many; j_gene: TRBJ2-7; v_gene: TRBV10-3; len: 11; CDR3nt: TGTGCCATCAGTGAGGTAGGGGAGCAGTACTTC; CDR3aa: CAISEVGEQYF
d_gene: .; abundance: many; j_gene: TRBJ2-3; v_gene: TRBV5-4; len: 13; CDR3nt: TGTGCCAGCAGTTCCCCCCCAGGAGATACGCAGTATTTT; CDR3aa: CASSSPPGDTQYF
d_gene: .; abundance: many; j_gene: TRBJ1-4; v_gene: TRBV4-3; len: 18; CDR3nt: TGCGCCAGCAGCTTACGGGTACCCGGCACGGAAGGGGTTGAAAAACTGTTTTTT; CDR3aa: CASSLRVPGTEGVEKLFF
d_gene: .; abundance: many; j_gene: TRBJ1-2; v_gene: TRBV7-9; len: 14; CDR3nt: TGTGCCAGCAGCTTAGGGACGCAGGATTATGGCTACACCTTC; CDR3aa: CASSLGTQDYGYTF
d_gene: TRBD2; abundance: .; j_gene: TRBJ2-1; v_gene: TRBV29-1; len: 14; CDR3nt: TGCGGCGTTGCTAGCGGGACTTACTACAATGAGCAGTTCTTC; CDR3aa: CGVASGTYYNEQFF
d_gene: .; abundance: .; j_gene: TRBJ2-5; v_gene: TRBV3-1; len: 17; CDR3nt: TGTGCCAGCAGCGACGAGGGTCCCATTTCTTTCTCCGAGACCCAGTACTTC; CDR3aa: CASSDEGPISFSETQYF
d_gene: .; abundance: many; j_gene: TRBJ1-2; v_gene: TRBV12-2; len: 17; CDR3nt: TGTGCAAGTCGCGAAGGTCAGACTCCACGAAAGACCTATGGCTACACCTTC; CDR3aa: CASREGQTPRKTYGYTF
d_gene: .; abundance: many; j_gene: TRBJ1-6; v_gene: TRBV28; len: 11; CDR3nt: TGTGCCAGCCGCTATAATTCACCCCTCCACTTT; CDR3aa: CASRYNSPLHF
d_gene: .; abundance: many; j_gene: TRBJ1-1; v_gene: TRBV20-1; len: 13; CDR3nt: TGCAGTGCTATACCAACGGTGAACACTGAAGCTTTCTTT; CDR3aa: CSAIPTVNTEAFF
d_gene: .; abundance: many; j_gene: TRBJ1-1; v_gene: TRBV25-1; len: 14; CDR3nt: TGTGCCAGCAGTGGTTGGGGGGGCCAGCCTGAAGCTTTCTTT; CDR3aa: CASSGWGGQPEAFF
d_gene: .; abundance: many; j_gene: TRBJ1-2; v_gene: TRBV4-3; len: 17; CDR3nt: TGCGCCAGCAGCATTACGAAAGGACGTCGAAAGACCTATGGCTACACCTTC; CDR3aa: CASSITKGRRKTYGYTF
d_gene: .; abundance: .; j_gene: TRBJ2-7; v_gene: TRBV10-1; len: 15; CDR3nt: TGCGCCAGCACCTCGGGCCCGGTGCGGCCCTACGAGCAGGACTTC; CDR3aa: CASTSGPVRPYEQDF
d_gene: TRBD2; abundance: many; j_gene: TRBJ2-3; v_gene: TRBV28; len: 11; CDR3nt: TGTGCGACGGGAGGGACAGATACGCAGTATTTT; CDR3aa: CATGGTDTQYF
d_gene: .; abundance: many; j_gene: TRBJ1-5; v_gene: TRBV3-1; len: 14; CDR3nt: TGTGCCAGCAGCCAGACGGACTCACGGGGGCCCCAGCATTTT; CDR3aa: CASSQTDSRGPQHF
d_gene: .; abundance: many; j_gene: TRBJ2-2; v_gene: TRBV11-2; len: 13; CDR3nt: TGTGCCAGCAGCTTTAAGTCGGTCGGGGAGCTGTTTTTT; CDR3aa: CASSFKSVGELFF
d_gene: .; abundance: many; j_gene: TRBJ2-7; v_gene: TRBV27; len: 13; CDR3nt: TGTGCCAGCAGTAACCGGGGCCGATACGAGCAGTACTTC; CDR3aa: CASSNRGRYEQYF
d_gene: TRBD2; abundance: many; j_gene: TRBJ2-7; v_gene: TRBV5-1; len: 15; CDR3nt: TGCGCCAGCAGCTTGACAGCGGGGGGTACCTACGAGCAGTACTTC; CDR3aa: CASSLTAGGTYEQYF
d_gene: TRBD1; abundance: many; j_gene: TRBJ2-2; v_gene: TRBV19; len: 15; CDR3nt: TGTGCCAGTAGTAGAGACAGGGGGGGAACCGGGGAGCTGTTTTTT; CDR3aa: CASSRDRGGTGELFF
d_gene: TRBD1; abundance: many; j_gene: TRBJ2-7; v_gene: TRBV20-1; len: 13; CDR3nt: TGCAGTGCAAACAGGGGGCCTTCCTACGAGCAGTACTTC; CDR3aa: CSANRGPSYEQYF
d_gene: .; abundance: many; j_gene: TRBJ1-2; v_gene: TRBV3-1; len: 17; CDR3nt: TGTGCCAGCAGCTACTTTAACACCCTTCGAAAGACCTATGGCTACACCTTC; CDR3aa: CASSYFNTLRKTYGYTF
d_gene: .; abundance: .; j_gene: TRBJ1-2; v_gene: TRBV5-3; len: 16; CDR3nt: TGTGCCAGACTTCATACAGTGGTGAGAAAGACCTATGGCCACACCTTC; CDR3aa: CARLHTVVRKTYGHTF
d_gene: .; abundance: many; j_gene: TRBJ2-1; v_gene: TRBV27; len: 15; CDR3nt: TGTGCCAGCAGTTTCTTCGGAGTCTCCTACAATGAGCAGTTCTTC; CDR3aa: CASSFFGVSYNEQFF
d_gene: .; abundance: many; j_gene: TRBJ1-6; v_gene: TRBV15; len: 15; CDR3nt: TGTGCCACCAGCAGTCCCGCAGAACCAAATTCACCCCTCCACTTT; CDR3aa: CATSSPAEPNSPLHF
d_gene: .; abundance: many; j_gene: TRBJ1-1; v_gene: TRBV7-3; len: 13; CDR3nt: TGTGCCAGCAGCTTGTACGGGGACACTGAAGCTTTCTTT; CDR3aa: CASSLYGDTEAFF
d_gene: .; abundance: few; j_gene: TRBJ2-3; v_gene: TRBV6-2/TRBV6-3; len: 13; CDR3nt: TGTGCCAGCAGTCAACGGTGGCGGAGTACGCAGTATTTT; CDR3aa: CASSQRWRSTQYF
d_gene: TRBD1; abundance: .; j_gene: TRBJ2-1; v_gene: TRBV10-3; len: 16; CDR3nt: TGTGCCATCAGTGGGGTCCAGGGGGCAGGTGGCAATGAGCAGTTCTTC; CDR3aa: CAISGVQGAGGNEQFF
d_gene: .; abundance: many; j_gene: TRBJ1-5; v_gene: TRBV3-1; len: 13; CDR3nt: TGTGCCAGCAGCCCCTACACAAGACAGCCCCAGCATTTT; CDR3aa: CASSPYTRQPQHF
d_gene: TRBD2; abundance: few; j_gene: TRBJ2-5; v_gene: TRBV20-1; len: 12; CDR3nt: TGCAGTGCTATTAGCGGGCAAGAGACCCAGTACTTC; CDR3aa: CSAISGQETQYF
d_gene: .; abundance: many; j_gene: TRBJ1-4; v_gene: TRBV3-1; len: 16; CDR3nt: TGTGCCAGCAGCCTTTCCAGCCTTGGGTTTGATGAAAAACTGTTTTTT; CDR3aa: CASSLSSLGFDEKLFF
d_gene: .; abundance: many; j_gene: TRBJ2-7; v_gene: TRBV7-2; len: 15; CDR3nt: TGTGCCAGCAGCTCACAGGCCACCTTCTCCTACGAGCAGTACTTC; CDR3aa: CASSSQATFSYEQYF
d_gene: TRBD1; abundance: many; j_gene: TRBJ1-3; v_gene: TRBV9; len: 17; CDR3nt: TGTGCCAGCAGCGCGCAGACAGGGTTCGGCTCTGGAAACACCATATATTTT; CDR3aa: CASSAQTGFGSGNTIYF
d_gene: TRBD2; abundance: .; j_gene: TRBJ2-1; v_gene: TRBV14; len: 16; CDR3nt: TGTGCCAGCAGCCAAGGTCCGGGAGGGCCACGGAGTGAGCAGTTCTTC; CDR3aa: CASSQGPGGPRSEQFF
d_gene: TRBD1; abundance: few; j_gene: TRBJ2-5; v_gene: TRBV20-1; len: 15; CDR3nt: TGCAGTGCTACCCCGTGGGGACAGGGAACGGAGACCCAGTACTTC; CDR3aa: CSATPWGQGTETQYF
d_gene: .; abundance: many; j_gene: TRBJ1-2; v_gene: TRBV30; len: 16; CDR3nt: TGTGCCTGGTTTGGGTGGCGTTATAGAAAGACCTATGGCTACACCTTC; CDR3aa: CAWFGWRYRKTYGYTF
d_gene: .; abundance: many; j_gene: TRBJ1-2; v_gene: TRBV28; len: 13; CDR3nt: TGTGCCAGCAGACCACCCACCAACTATGGCTACACCTTC; CDR3aa: CASRPPTNYGYTF
d_gene: TRBD2; abundance: few; j_gene: TRBJ2-3; v_gene: TRBV5-4; len: 16; CDR3nt: TGTGCCAGCAGCTTGGCCGTGCTAGCGGATACAGATACGCAGTATTTT; CDR3aa: CASSLAVLADTDTQYF
d_gene: .; abundance: many; j_gene: TRBJ2-3; v_gene: TRBV4-1; len: 15; CDR3nt: TGCGCCAGCAGCTTAACGGGCCCTCCGACAGATACGCAGTATTTT; CDR3aa: CASSLTGPPTDTQYF